This is a list of T cell receptor beta chains from one sample in a study of blood T cells in healthy people across ages. TCRdb re-analysed the 5' RACE reads in MiXCR, keeping a single row per CDR3 protein. The sample has around 1,000,000 distinct CDR3 sequences, under 30% seen once. The sample also formed part of further work on T cells of mothers and their children.

The material sequenced was blood. The receptors derive from a girl aged 2-9 years in good health. Both conserved end residues are part of each CDR3.

cdr3_length v_call cdr3_aa
13 TRBV28 CATPGLAADTQYF
16 TRBV20-1 CSAKPLGGGEYNEQFF
12 TRBV6-1 CASSPGRYGYTF
14 TRBV11-2 CASSPFLHQETQYF
14 TRBV11-3 CASSSRDRSYGYTF
22 TRBV21-1 CASSLRPGQGSLALSRNQPQHF
12 TRBV6-5 CASSRHGEKLFF
16 TRBV9 CASSVGLAGDSYEQYF
11 TRBV6-1 CASSPGTEGTF
14 TRBV25-1 CASSESGDIQPQHF
14 TRBV5-1 CASSDGQGPVEAFF
17 TRBV29-1 CSVEIVRRQGPFNEQYF
15 TRBV5-6 CASTPVRANTGELFF
12 TRBV29-1 CSVAKPGNTIYF
14 TRBV5-1 CASSLVVPTDTQYF
15 TRBV12-3/TRBV12-4 CASSRPGTRADEQFF
14 TRBV5-1 CASSETGEFYEQFF
15 TRBV20-1 CSARDPRVAYNEQFF
17 TRBV12-3/TRBV12-4 CASSSRPFIGDQETQYF
13 TRBV24-1 CATRGPITDTQYF
15 TRBV6-2/TRBV6-3 CASSRDTRSTDTQYF
12 TRBV20-1 CSATGPADTQYF